This TCR beta chain derives from a study of cytomegalovirus exposure and HLA in healthy donors. Points on this clone: Antigen: not known.

Nominally healthy donors were sampled, though unrecorded immune exposures were likely. Whole-study findings and limits: The majority of CMV-associated TCR beta chains were reported as apparently HLA-restricted in a later analysis. TCR beta chain V- and J-gene trimming was linked, in a later analysis, to a missense variant in DCLRE1C. A later analysis found TCR association rates differed by HLA locus, highest for DRB1 and lowest for HLA-C.

Losses at the gene ends were 10 bases for V and 2 bases for J; bases not matched to a gene: 11. Germline V gives CDR1 SGHAT, CDR2 FQNNGV. CDR3 length: 15 amino acids. The PCR ran on 60 Vbeta and 13 Jbeta primers. Sequencing used immunoSEQ multiplex PCR; TCRdb keeps in-frame clones, though not all of them. This table has about 160,000 clones, approximately 70% appearing once. This clonotype was obtained from a man aged 40-50 years in good health and CMV-seropositive. V usage is TRBV11-2 and J usage is TRBJ2-3; 8 nucleotides agree with TRBD1. Sequenced material: PBMCs. CDR3 DNA: TGTGCCACCGAGAAAAACAGGGGGACCACAGATACGCAGTATTTT. It yields the protein CATEKNRGTTDTQYF.